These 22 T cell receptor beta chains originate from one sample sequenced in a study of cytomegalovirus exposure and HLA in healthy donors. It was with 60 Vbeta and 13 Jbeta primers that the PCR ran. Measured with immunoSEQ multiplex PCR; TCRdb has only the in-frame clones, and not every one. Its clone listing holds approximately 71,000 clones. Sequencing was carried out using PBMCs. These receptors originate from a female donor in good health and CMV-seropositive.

In nucleotides, the CDR3 is TGTGCCAGCAGTCTTACGACAGGGACGGGATCACCCCTCCACTTT. Protein product: CASSLTTGTGSPLHF. This chain joins TRBV6-5 and TRBJ1-6, with 7 bases identical to TRBD1. The CDR3 sequence is 15 residues long. The germline V gene encodes CDR1 MNHEY and CDR2 SVGAGI. Trimming took 5 bases from V and 10 from J; bases not matched to a gene: 11.

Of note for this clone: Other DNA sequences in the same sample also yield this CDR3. CDR3 DNA: TGTGCCAGCTCACCAGGGCAAGGTGCCTACGAGCAGTACTTC. It codes for CASSPGQGAYEQYF. The V gene is TRBV18, the J gene TRBJ2-7; D not certain. V was cut by 2 bases and J by 2 bases, with 10 bases left in between. The CDR3 contains 14 residues. The V gene's germline CDR1 is KGHSH and CDR2 LQKENI.

CDR3 sequence reads: CASSPPPGGLEQFF. Here the CDR3 DNA reads TGTGCCAGCTCACCACCGCCGGGGGGGCTTGAGCAGTTCTTC. The rearrangement joins TRBV18 to TRBJ2-1; 8 bases map to TRBD2. The trim removed 0 bases at V and 9 bases at J, leaving 4 bases unmatched. Germline CDR1 reads KGHSH; CDR2 reads LQKENI. The CDR3 extends over 14 amino acids.

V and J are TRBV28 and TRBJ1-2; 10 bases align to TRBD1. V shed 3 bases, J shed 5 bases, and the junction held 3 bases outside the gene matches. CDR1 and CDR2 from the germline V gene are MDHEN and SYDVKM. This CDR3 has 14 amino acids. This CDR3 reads CASSFGGQGYGYTF. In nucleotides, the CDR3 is TGTGCCAGCAGTTTTGGGGGACAGGGGTATGGCTACACCTTC.

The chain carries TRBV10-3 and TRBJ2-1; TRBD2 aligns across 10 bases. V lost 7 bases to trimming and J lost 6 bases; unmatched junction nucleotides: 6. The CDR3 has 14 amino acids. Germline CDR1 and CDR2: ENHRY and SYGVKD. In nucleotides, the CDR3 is TGTGCCATCAAAAAAGCGGGAGGGCTCAATGAGCAGTTCTTC. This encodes CAIKKAGGLNEQFF.

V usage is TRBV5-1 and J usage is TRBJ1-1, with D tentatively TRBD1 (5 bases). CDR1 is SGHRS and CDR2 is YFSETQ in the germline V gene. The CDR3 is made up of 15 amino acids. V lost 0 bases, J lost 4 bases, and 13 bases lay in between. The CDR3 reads CASSLEGRALTEAFF. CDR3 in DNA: TGCGCCAGCAGCTTGGAAGGCAGGGCCCTCACTGAAGCTTTCTTT. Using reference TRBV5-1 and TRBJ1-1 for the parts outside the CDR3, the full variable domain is KAGVTQTPRYLIKTRGQQVTLSCSPISGHRSVSWYQQTPGQGLQFLFEYFSETQRNKGNFPGRFSGRQFSNSRSEMNVSTLELGDSALYLCASSLEGRALTEAFFGQGTRLTVV.

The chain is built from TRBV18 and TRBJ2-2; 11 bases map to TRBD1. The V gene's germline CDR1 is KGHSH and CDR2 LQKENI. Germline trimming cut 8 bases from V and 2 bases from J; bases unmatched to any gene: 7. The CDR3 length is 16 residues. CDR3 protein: CASQGQGAFNTGELFF. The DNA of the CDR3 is TGTGCCAGCCAAGGACAGGGGGCTTTTAACACCGGGGAGCTGTTTTTT.

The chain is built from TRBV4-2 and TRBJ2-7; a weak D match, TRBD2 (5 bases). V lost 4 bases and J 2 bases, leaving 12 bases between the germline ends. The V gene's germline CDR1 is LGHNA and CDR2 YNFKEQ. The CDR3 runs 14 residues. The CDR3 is CASSPRDTAYEQYF. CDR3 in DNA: TGTGCCAGCAGCCCCCGGGATACCGCCTACGAGCAGTACTTC.

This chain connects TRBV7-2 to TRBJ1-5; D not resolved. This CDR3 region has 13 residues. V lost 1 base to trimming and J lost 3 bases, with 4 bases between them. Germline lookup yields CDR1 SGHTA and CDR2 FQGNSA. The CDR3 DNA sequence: TGTGCCAGCAGCTTAGACATCAATCAGCCCCAGCATTTT. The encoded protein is CASSLDINQPQHF.

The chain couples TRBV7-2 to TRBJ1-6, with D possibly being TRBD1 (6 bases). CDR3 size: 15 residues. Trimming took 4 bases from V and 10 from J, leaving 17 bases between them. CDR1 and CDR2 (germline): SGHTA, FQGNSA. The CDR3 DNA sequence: TGTGCCAGCAGCTCGACGAGGGGGAACGAATCACCCCTCCACTTT. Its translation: CASSSTRGNESPLHF. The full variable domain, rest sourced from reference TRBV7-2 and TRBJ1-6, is GAGVSQSPSNKVTEKGKDVELRCDPISGHTALYWYRQSLGQGLEFLIYFQGNSAPDKSGLPSDRFSAERTGGSVSTLTIQRTQQEDSAVYLCASSSTRGNESPLHFGNGTRLTVT.

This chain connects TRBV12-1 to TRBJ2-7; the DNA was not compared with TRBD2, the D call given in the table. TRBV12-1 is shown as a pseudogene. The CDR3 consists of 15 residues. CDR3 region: CASSPLAGASYEQYF. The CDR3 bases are TGTGCCAGCAGTCCATTGGCGGGCGCCTCCTACGAGCAGTACTTC.

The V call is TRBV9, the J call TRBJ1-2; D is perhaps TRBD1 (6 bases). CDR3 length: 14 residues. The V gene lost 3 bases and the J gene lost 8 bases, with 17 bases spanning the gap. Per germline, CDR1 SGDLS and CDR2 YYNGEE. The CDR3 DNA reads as TGTGCCAGCAGCGATAGCAACAGGGTGCGAGGCTACACCTTC. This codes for CASSDSNRVRGYTF.

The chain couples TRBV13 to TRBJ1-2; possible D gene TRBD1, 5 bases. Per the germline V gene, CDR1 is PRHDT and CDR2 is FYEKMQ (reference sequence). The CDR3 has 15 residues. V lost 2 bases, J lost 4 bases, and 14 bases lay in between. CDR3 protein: CASSLSGALGYGYTF. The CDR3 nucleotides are TGTGCCAGCAGCTTAAGTGGGGCGTTAGGCTATGGCTACACCTTC.

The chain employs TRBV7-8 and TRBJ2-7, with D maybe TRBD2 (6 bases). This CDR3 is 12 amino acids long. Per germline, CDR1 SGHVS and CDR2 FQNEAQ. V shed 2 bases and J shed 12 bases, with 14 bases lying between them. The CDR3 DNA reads TGTGCCAGCAGCTTACGGGACTCCGCGTGGTACTTC. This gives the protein CASSLRDSAWYF.

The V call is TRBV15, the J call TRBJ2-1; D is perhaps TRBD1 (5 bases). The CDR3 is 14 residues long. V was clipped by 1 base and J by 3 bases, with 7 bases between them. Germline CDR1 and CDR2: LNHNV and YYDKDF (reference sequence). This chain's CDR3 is CATSRVDIYNEQFF. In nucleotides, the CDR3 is TGTGCCACCAGCAGAGTGGACATCTACAATGAGCAGTTCTTC.

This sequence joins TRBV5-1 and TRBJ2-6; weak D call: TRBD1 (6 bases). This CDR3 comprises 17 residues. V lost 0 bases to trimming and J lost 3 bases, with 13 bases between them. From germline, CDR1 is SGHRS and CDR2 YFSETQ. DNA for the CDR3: TGCGCCAGCAGCTTGGGCCACAGGGACCATGGGGCCAACGTCCTGACTTTC. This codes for CASSLGHRDHGANVLTF. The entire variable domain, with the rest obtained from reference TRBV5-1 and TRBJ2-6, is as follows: KAGVTQTPRYLIKTRGQQVTLSCSPISGHRSVSWYQQTPGQGLQFLFEYFSETQRNKGNFPGRFSGRQFSNSRSEMNVSTLELGDSALYLCASSLGHRDHGANVLTFGAGSRLTVL.

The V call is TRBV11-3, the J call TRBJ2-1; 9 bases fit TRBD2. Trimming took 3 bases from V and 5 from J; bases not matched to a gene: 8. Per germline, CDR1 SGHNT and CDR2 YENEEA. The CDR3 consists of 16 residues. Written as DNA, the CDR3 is TGTGCCAGCAGCTTCTTTGGCGGGGGGGCGCACAATGAGCAGTTCTTC. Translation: CASSFFGGGAHNEQFF.

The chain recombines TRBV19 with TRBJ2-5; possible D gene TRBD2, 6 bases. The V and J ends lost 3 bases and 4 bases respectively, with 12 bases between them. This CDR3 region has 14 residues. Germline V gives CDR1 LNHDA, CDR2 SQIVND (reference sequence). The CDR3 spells CASSIGGAPETQYF. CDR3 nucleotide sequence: TGTGCCAGTAGTATCGGGGGAGCCCCAGAGACCCAGTACTTC.

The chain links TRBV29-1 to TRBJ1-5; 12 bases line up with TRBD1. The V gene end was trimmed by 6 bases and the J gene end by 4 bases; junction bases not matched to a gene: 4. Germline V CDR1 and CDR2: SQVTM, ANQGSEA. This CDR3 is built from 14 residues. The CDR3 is CSVGDRGRNQPQHF. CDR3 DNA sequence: TGCAGCGTGGGGGACAGGGGGCGGAATCAGCCCCAGCATTTT.

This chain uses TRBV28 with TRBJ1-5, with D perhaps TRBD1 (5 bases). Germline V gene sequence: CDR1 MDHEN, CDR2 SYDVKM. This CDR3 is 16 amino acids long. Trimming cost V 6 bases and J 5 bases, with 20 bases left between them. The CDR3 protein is CASRVPSGGGHQPQHF. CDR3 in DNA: TGTGCCAGCAGAGTCCCCTCGGGGGGTGGGCATCAGCCCCAGCATTTT.

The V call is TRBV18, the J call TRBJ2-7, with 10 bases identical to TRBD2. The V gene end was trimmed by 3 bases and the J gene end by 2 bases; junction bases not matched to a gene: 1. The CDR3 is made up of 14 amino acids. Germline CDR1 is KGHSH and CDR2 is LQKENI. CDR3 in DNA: TGTGCCAGCTCACCCGGGACTAGCGCCTACGAGCAGTACTTC. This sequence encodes CASSPGTSAYEQYF.

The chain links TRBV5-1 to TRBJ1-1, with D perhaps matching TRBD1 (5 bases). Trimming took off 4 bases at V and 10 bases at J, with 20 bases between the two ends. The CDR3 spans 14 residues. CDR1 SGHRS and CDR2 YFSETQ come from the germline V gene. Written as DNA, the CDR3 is TGCGCCAGCAGCGGGCCGGGATCCGGGGGAGCAGCTTTCTTT. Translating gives CASSGPGSGGAAFF.